Following are 12 T cell receptor beta chains from one sample sequenced in a study of blood T cells in healthy people across ages. Primers used in a second PCR of roughly 7 to 11 cycles were a sample-barcoded 5' primer and a J-beta primer mix. TCRdb passed the 5' RACE reads through MiXCR, listing each CDR3 protein once. The repertoire holds roughly 1,300,000 distinct CDR3 sequences, with around 55% as singletons. The specimen was blood. The receptors here all came from a man between 18 and 29 years old in good health.

For the CDR3, the DNA is TGCAGCGTCTTTGGGGGCCAAGGGTATGGCTACACCTTC. It codes for CSVFGGQGYGYTF. The J gene is TRBJ1-2, the V gene TRBV29-1, with D perhaps matching TRBD1 (6 bases). CDR1 is SQVTM and CDR2 is ANQGSEA in the germline V gene. The CDR3 sequence is 13 residues long. V dropped 6 bases and J dropped 5 bases, with 16 bases sitting between them. The full variable domain, its missing parts supplied by reference TRBV29-1 and TRBJ1-2, is SAVISQKPSRDICQRGTSLTIQCQVDSQVTMMFWYRQQPGQSLTLIATANQGSEATYESGFVIDKFPISRPNLTFSTLTVSNMSPEDSSIYLCSVFGGQGYGYTFGSGTRLTVV.

This rearrangement joins TRBV20-1 to TRBJ2-1; D not certain. Germline V gene sequence: CDR1 DFQATT, CDR2 SNEGSKA (reference sequence). With 2 bases removed from V and 4 bases from J, the gap between germline ends came to 3 bases. The CDR3 length is 11 residues. CDR3: CSARQYNEQFF. The CDR3, as DNA: TGCAGTGCTAGACAATACAATGAGCAGTTCTTC.

As DNA, the CDR3 is TGTGCCAGCAGCCCTCTAGCTCACTACGAGCAGTACTTC. It translates to CASSPLAHYEQYF. The V call is TRBV28, the J call TRBJ2-7, with a possible D match to TRBD2 (5 bases). This CDR3 comprises 13 residues. Trimming removed 6 bases at V and 3 bases at J, with 12 bases between. The germline gives CDR1 MDHEN, CDR2 SYDVKM.

This chain connects TRBV5-1 to TRBJ2-5, with D maybe TRBD2 (6 bases). Germline lookup yields CDR1 SGHRS and CDR2 YFSETQ. This CDR3 is 15 amino acids long. Trimming removed 0 bases at V and 3 bases at J, with 12 bases between. The CDR3 sequence is CASSLEVTREETQYF. CDR3 bases: TGCGCCAGCAGCTTGGAGGTGACTAGGGAAGAGACCCAGTACTTC.

This clonotype was counted a few times. The chain is built from TRBV29-1 and TRBJ2-5; perhaps D is TRBD1 or TRBD2 (5 bases each). CDR1 and CDR2 from the germline V gene are SQVTM and ANQGSEA. Deletions cut 6 bases from V and 5 bases from J, with 19 bases between. The CDR3 has 14 amino acids. As DNA, the CDR3 is TGCAGCGTCCGACGAGAGAACTGGGGGGAGACCCAGTACTTC. Translation: CSVRRENWGETQYF.

Concerning this clonotype: Sequence at one end of the junction differs from germline and may be a read error. This chain connects TRBV7-2 to TRBJ2-5; TRBD2 might be the D (6 bases). The germline V gene encodes CDR1 SGHTA and CDR2 FQGNSA. This CDR3 is 12 amino acids long. The CDR3 reads CASSTSTREQYF. The CDR3 DNA reads TGTGCTAGCAGCACCTCCACTCGGGAGCAGTACTTC.

This chain connects TRBV7-2 to TRBJ2-7, with a possible D match to TRBD1 (6 bases). Germline V gene data show CDR1 as SGHTA and CDR2 as FQGNSA. Trimming shortened V by 0 bases and J by 1 base, and 13 bases separated the two germline ends. This CDR3 is 16 amino acids long. CDR3 amino acids: CASSLASQGFSYEQYF. CDR3 in DNA: TGTGCCAGCAGCTTAGCATCACAGGGATTTTCCTACGAGCAGTACTTC.

This chain links TRBV27 with TRBJ2-7; weak D call: TRBD2 (7 bases). V was clipped by 10 bases and J by 6 bases, with 19 bases between them. Germline V gene sequence: CDR1 MNHEY, CDR2 SMNVEV (reference sequence). This CDR3 spans 13 amino acids. CDR3 region: CAISTGRVGEQYF. The CDR3 DNA sequence: TGTGCCATATCAACAGGGAGGGTAGGCGAGCAGTACTTC.

The gene calls are TRBV6-4 and TRBJ1-1; D is possibly TRBD1 (5 bases). The ends were cut back, 7 bases at V and 2 bases at J, with 11 bases in the middle. CDR3 length: 13 residues. From germline, CDR1 is MRHNA and CDR2 SNTAGT. The DNA for the CDR3 is TGTGCCAGCAAAGCAGGGTTTAACACTGAAGCTTTCTTT. This codes for CASKAGFNTEAFF.

The V and J genes are TRBV7-8 and TRBJ2-7, with 7 positions matching TRBD2. Germline V gene data show CDR1 as SGHVS and CDR2 as FQNEAQ. V shed 2 bases and J 7 bases; nucleotides not matched to a gene: 11. The CDR3 totals 15 residues. CDR3 sequence (DNA): TGTGCCAGCAGCTTAATGCTAGCGGTTTACAATGAGCAGTACTTC. This gives the protein CASSLMLAVYNEQYF.

This clonotype has just a few counts. The V gene is TRBV27, the J gene TRBJ2-1; 15 bases agree with TRBD2. Germline trimming cut 4 bases from V and 3 bases from J; bases unmatched to any gene: 7. This CDR3 contains 18 residues. Germline CDR1 and CDR2: MNHEY and SMNVEV (reference sequence). The CDR3 coding sequence is TGTGCCAGCAGTTCCGGGACTAGCGGGGGGTACCACTACAATGAGCAGTTCTTC. This encodes CASSSGTSGGYHYNEQFF.

This clonotype appeared many times. The chain employs TRBV5-1 and TRBJ2-7; TRBD1 aligns across 10 bases. The CDR3 is 15 residues long. Looked up from germline, CDR1 is SGHRS and CDR2 is YFSETQ. V lost 0 bases to trimming and J lost 2 bases; unmatched junction nucleotides: 2. The CDR3 bases are TGCGCCAGCAGCTTGGGGACAGGGGGGGCCTACGAGCAGTACTTC. As protein: CASSLGTGGAYEQYF.